This entry is about one T cell receptor beta chain. The antigen remains unidentified. These data belong to a study of cytomegalovirus exposure and HLA in healthy donors. The donors were in the roughly 120-subject validation cohort, distinct from the approximately 670-subject first cohort. Data came from immunoSEQ multiplex PCR; TCRdb stores just in-frame clones and leaves some out. Of approximately 160,000 clones in the sample, 75% to 90% were seen once. The germline V gene encodes CDR1 GTSNPN and CDR2 SVGIG (reference sequence). Trimming shortened V by 5 bases and J by 7 bases, and 11 bases separated the two germline ends. The CDR3 runs to 12 residues. Notes on the study in general: Cytomegalovirus-associated TCR beta chains were listed, numbering under 200. According to a later analysis, TCR clusters from the first cohort tended to co-occur in the roughly 110 validation repertoires.

The TCR was taken from a woman between 18 and 29 years old in good health and CMV-seronegative. The sequenced sample was PBMCs. The chain uses TRBV30 and TRBJ1-4; D is unclear. CDR3 DNA: TGTGCCTGGGCGAAAACCGGTGAAAAACTGTTTTTT. Translation: CAWAKTGEKLFF.